These 21 T cell receptor beta chains came from one sample sequenced in a study of blood T cell repertoires in COVID-19. Libraries were prepared by immunoSEQ multiplex PCR; TCRdb keeps only in-frame clonotypes and omits some of them. This sample has 310,000 or so clones, with over 75% found just once. Sequenced material: PBMCs or T cells enriched from blood (not recorded which). Source of these receptors: a woman aged 40 to 49 who had recovered from COVID-19.

V and J are TRBV24-1 and TRBJ2-7; perhaps TRBD2 as D (5 bases). Germline V gene sequence: CDR1 KGHDR, CDR2 SFDVKD. The CDR3 totals 14 residues. V lost 7 bases and J 2 bases, leaving 14 bases between the germline ends. The CDR3 DNA is TGTGCCACCAGAATGACGGGGATCCCCTACGAGCAGTACTTC. It translates to CATRMTGIPYEQYF.

This chain connects TRBV5-1 to TRBJ1-2; D might be TRBD1 (5 bases). V lost 4 bases, J lost 2 bases, and 18 bases lay in between. Per the germline V gene, CDR1 is SGHRS and CDR2 is YFSETQ. This CDR3 has 16 residues. CDR3 in amino acids: CASSPDGSGQNYGYTF. CDR3 coding DNA: TGCGCCAGCAGCCCGGACGGTTCAGGGCAAAACTATGGCTACACCTTC.

The chain links TRBV27 to TRBJ2-2; a possible D gene is TRBD2 (6 bases). V shed 8 bases and J shed 4 bases, with 14 bases lying between them. This CDR3 comprises 14 residues. Germline V lookup: CDR1 MNHEY, CDR2 SMNVEV (reference sequence). CDR3 loop: CASAPWGVTGELFF. The CDR3 DNA sequence: TGTGCCAGCGCTCCCTGGGGGGTCACCGGGGAGCTGTTTTTT.

The V call is TRBV6-5, the J call TRBJ1-3; tentative D call: TRBD1 (5 bases). Per the germline V gene, CDR1 is MNHEY and CDR2 is SVGAGI. V shed 6 bases and J shed 0 bases, with 9 bases lying between them. This CDR3 is built from 14 residues. CDR3 sequence (DNA): TGTGCCAGCAGGCGGACAACCTCTGGAAACACCATATATTTT. Encoded protein: CASRRTTSGNTIYF.

CDR3 sequence reads: CASVPEGRSGYTF. In nucleotides, the CDR3 is TGTGCCAGCGTCCCTGAGGGTCGAAGTGGCTACACCTTC. This chain connects TRBV28 to TRBJ1-2; no clear D. Trimming took off 8 bases at V and 7 bases at J, with 17 bases between the two ends. CDR3 size: 13 residues. Germline loops: CDR1 MDHEN, CDR2 SYDVKM.

The J gene is TRBJ2-7, the V gene TRBV7-3, with D tentatively TRBD2 (6 bases). The V gene lost 1 base and the J gene lost 5 bases, with 9 bases spanning the gap. Germline assignment: CDR1 SGHTA and CDR2 FQGTGA. The CDR3 consists of 13 residues. The CDR3 spells CASSLIPGDEQYF. The CDR3 DNA reads TGTGCCAGCAGCTTAATACCGGGGGACGAGCAGTACTTC.

The genes are TRBV30 and TRBJ1-1; no clear D gene. Germline V CDR1 and CDR2: GTSNPN, SVGIG (reference sequence). The CDR3 spans 13 residues. The V and J ends lost 1 base and 4 bases respectively, with 10 bases between them. CDR3 DNA: TGTGCCTGGAGTGAGTTGGGAGGCACTGAAGCTTTCTTT. It encodes CAWSELGGTEAFF.

In this sample, this clone turned up once. The rearrangement uses TRBV30 and TRBJ2-1; TRBD2 matches at 8 bases. The junction had 8 bases not matched to a gene; V was cut back by 4 bases and J by 6 bases. CDR3 length: 14 residues. Per germline, CDR1 GTSNPN and CDR2 SVGIG (reference sequence). The CDR3, as DNA: TGTGCCTGGACCTTCGGGGGGGGTCGCAATGAGCAGTTCTTC. It translates to CAWTFGGGRNEQFF.

The V call is TRBV5-1, the J call TRBJ1-2, with D possibly being TRBD1 (6 bases). The CDR3 covers 13 residues. Trimming cost V 1 base and J 4 bases, with 8 bases left between them. Germline lookup yields CDR1 SGHRS and CDR2 YFSETQ. The CDR3 region has the DNA TGCGCCAGCAGCTTGACGACAGGCTATGGCTACACCTTC. Protein: CASSLTTGYGYTF.

The genes are TRBV7-2 and TRBJ2-7; possible D gene TRBD2, 6 bases. V was trimmed by 1 base and J by 2 bases, leaving 12 bases between them. This CDR3 spans 15 amino acids. CDR1 is SGHTA, CDR2 FQGNSA, per germline. This CDR3 reads CASSLGAGLPYEQYF. The DNA for the CDR3 is TGTGCCAGCAGCTTAGGGGCGGGACTTCCCTACGAGCAGTACTTC.

The J gene is TRBJ2-7, the V gene TRBV11-2; TRBD1 aligns across 9 bases. The ends lost 3 bases at V and 5 bases at J; junction bases unmatched: 8. CDR3 length equals 15 residues. The germline V gene has CDR1 SGHAT and CDR2 FQNNGV. CDR3 nucleotide sequence: TGTGCCAGCAGCTTGGTGCCGGGACAGGGAGACGAGCAGTACTTC. Encoded protein: CASSLVPGQGDEQYF.

The chain links TRBV19 to TRBJ2-1, with 8 bases fitting TRBD2. Losses at the gene ends were 7 bases for V and 2 bases for J; bases not matched to a gene: 4. The germline V gene encodes CDR1 LNHDA and CDR2 SQIVND (reference sequence). The CDR3 totals 14 residues. The CDR3 bases are TGTGCCAGTAATAAAGCGGGGGCCTACAATGAGCAGTTCTTC. Protein product: CASNKAGAYNEQFF.

This chain uses TRBV7-9 with TRBJ1-3; 12 nucleotides line up with TRBD1. V gave up 5 bases and J gave up 0 bases; unmatched junction bases: 2. The CDR3 contains 16 residues. The V gene's germline CDR1 is SEHNR and CDR2 FQNEAQ (reference sequence). The CDR3 loop reads CASSQGQGASGNTIYF. The CDR3 DNA follows: TGTGCCAGCAGCCAGGGACAGGGGGCCTCTGGAAACACCATATATTTT. The full variable domain, its missing parts supplied by reference TRBV7-9 and TRBJ1-3, is DTGVSQNPRHKITKRGQNVTFRCDPISEHNRLYWYRQTLGQGPEFLTYFQNEAQLEKSRLLSDRFSAERPKGSFSTLEIQRTEQGDSAMYLCASSQGQGASGNTIYFGEGSWLTVV.

The DNA for the CDR3 is TGCGCCAGCAGCGAAGGACTAGCGGTCTACAATGAGCAGTTCTTC. This gives the protein CASSEGLAVYNEQFF. The V call is TRBV5-1, the J call TRBJ2-1; TRBD2 aligns across 10 bases. With 4 bases clipped from V and 3 bases from J, the junction kept 4 bases outside the gene matches. Germline V lookup: CDR1 SGHRS, CDR2 YFSETQ. The CDR3 length is 15 residues.

V gene TRBV4-3 combines with J gene TRBJ2-3, with D possibly being TRBD2 (6 bases). The germline V and J ends were trimmed by 4 bases and 0 bases, with 14 bases remaining between them. Germline V CDR1 and CDR2: LGHNA, YSLEER. The CDR3 is 16 amino acids. CDR3 loop: CASSRTLAISTDTQYF. The CDR3 nucleotides read TGCGCCAGCAGCCGAACCCTAGCGATTAGCACAGATACGCAGTATTTT.

The rearrangement joins TRBV5-6 to TRBJ2-1; 11 bases line up with TRBD2. The trim removed 3 bases at V and 4 bases at J, leaving 9 bases unmatched. This CDR3 is built from 17 residues. Germline-derived CDR1 and CDR2 are SGHDT and YYEEEE. CDR3 nucleotides: TGTGCCAGCAGCTGGGGTCGACTAGCGGGATCATACAATGAGCAGTTCTTC. Residues: CASSWGRLAGSYNEQFF.

This chain links TRBV28 with TRBJ1-5, with D perhaps matching TRBD1 (5 bases). V lost 2 bases and J lost 2, with 13 bases in between. The CDR3 consists of 16 residues. CDR1 and CDR2 (germline): MDHEN, SYDVKM. CDR3 sequence reads: CASSLRTSWGNQPQHF. The CDR3 DNA reads as TGTGCCAGCAGTTTACGGACATCCTGGGGCAATCAGCCCCAGCATTTT.

V gene TRBV30 combines with J gene TRBJ2-7; D perhaps matches TRBD1 (6 bases). This CDR3 comprises 13 residues. Trimming cost V 1 base and J 3 bases, with 10 bases left between them. CDR1 is GTSNPN, CDR2 SVGIG, per germline (reference sequence). The CDR3 loop is CAWSGQAVYEQYF. The CDR3 coding sequence is TGTGCCTGGAGTGGACAGGCGGTCTACGAGCAGTACTTC.

The chain combines TRBV20-1 with TRBJ2-2; TRBD2 matches 8 bases. Per germline, CDR1 DFQATT and CDR2 SNEGSKA (reference sequence). Unmatched junction bases numbered 0, after V lost 4 bases and J lost 8 bases. This CDR3 has 11 residues. The CDR3 DNA is TGCAGTGCTACTAGCGGGGGGGAGCTGTTTTTT. Protein sequence: CSATSGGELFF.

This chain links TRBV4-3 with TRBJ1-4, with 9 bases matching TRBD1. Germline assignment: CDR1 LGHNA and CDR2 YSLEER. V gave up 3 bases and J gave up 8 bases; unmatched junction bases: 7. This CDR3 comprises 15 residues. CDR3 bases: TGCGCCAGCAGCCAGGACAGGGGTTCATGGGAAAAACTGTTTTTT. Protein sequence: CASSQDRGSWEKLFF.

J is TRBJ1-5 and V is TRBV3-1 (or the pseudogene TRBV3-2); 10 bases fit TRBD1. V shed 1 base, J shed 2 bases, and the junction held 5 bases outside the gene matches. The germline CDR1 and CDR2 sequences are LGHDT and YNNKEL (reference sequence). The CDR3 is 17 amino acids. The chain's CDR3 is CASSQGDRGHRNQPQHF. CDR3 in DNA: TGTGCCAGCAGCCAAGGGGACAGGGGCCATCGCAATCAGCCCCAGCATTTT.